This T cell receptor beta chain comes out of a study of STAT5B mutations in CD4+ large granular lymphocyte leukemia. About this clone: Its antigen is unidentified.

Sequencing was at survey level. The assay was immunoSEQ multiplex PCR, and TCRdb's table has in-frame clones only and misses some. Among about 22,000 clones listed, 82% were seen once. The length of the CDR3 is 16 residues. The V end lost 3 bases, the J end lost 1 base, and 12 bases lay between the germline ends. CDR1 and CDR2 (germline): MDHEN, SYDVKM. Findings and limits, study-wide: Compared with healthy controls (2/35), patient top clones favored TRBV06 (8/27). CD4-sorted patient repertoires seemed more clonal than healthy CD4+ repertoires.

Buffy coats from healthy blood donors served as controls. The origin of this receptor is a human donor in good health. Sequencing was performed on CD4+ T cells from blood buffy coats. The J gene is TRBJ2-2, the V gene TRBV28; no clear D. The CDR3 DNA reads TGTGCCAGCAGTTTGACTGGCGGCCAGAACACCGGGGAGCTGTTTTTT. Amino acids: CASSLTGGQNTGELFF.